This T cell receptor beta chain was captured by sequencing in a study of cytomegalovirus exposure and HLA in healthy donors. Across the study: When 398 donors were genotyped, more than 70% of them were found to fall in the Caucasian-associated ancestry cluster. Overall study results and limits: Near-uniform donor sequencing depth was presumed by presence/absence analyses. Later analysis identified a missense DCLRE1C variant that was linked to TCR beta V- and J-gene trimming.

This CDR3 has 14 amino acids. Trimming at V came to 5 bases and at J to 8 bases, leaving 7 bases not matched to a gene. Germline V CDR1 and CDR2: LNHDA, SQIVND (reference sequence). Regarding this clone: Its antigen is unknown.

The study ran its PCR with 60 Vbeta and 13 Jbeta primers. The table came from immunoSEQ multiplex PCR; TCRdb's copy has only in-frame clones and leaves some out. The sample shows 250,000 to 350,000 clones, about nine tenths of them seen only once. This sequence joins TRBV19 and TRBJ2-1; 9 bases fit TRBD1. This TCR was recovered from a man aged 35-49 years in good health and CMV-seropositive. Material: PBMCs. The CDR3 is CASSPTGQGDEQFF. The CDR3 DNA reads TGTGCCAGTAGTCCCACGGGACAGGGTGATGAGCAGTTCTTC.